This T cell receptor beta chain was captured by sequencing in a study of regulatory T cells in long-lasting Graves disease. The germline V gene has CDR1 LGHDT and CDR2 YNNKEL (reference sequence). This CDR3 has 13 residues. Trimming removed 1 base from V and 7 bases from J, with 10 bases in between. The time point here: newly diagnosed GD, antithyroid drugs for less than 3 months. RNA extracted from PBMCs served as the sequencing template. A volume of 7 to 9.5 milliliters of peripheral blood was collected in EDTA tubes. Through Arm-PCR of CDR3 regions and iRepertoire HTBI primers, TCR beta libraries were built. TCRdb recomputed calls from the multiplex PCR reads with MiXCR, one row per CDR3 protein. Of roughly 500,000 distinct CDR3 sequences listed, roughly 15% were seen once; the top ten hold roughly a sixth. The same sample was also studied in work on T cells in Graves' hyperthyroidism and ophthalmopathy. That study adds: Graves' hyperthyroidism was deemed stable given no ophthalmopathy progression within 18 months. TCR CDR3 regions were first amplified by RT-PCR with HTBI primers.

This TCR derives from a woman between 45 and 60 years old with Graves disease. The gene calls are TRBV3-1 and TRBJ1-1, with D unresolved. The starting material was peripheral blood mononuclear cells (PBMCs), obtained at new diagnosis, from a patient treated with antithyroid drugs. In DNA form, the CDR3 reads TGTGCCAGCAGCCAAGGGAACCCCAATGAAGCTTTCTTT. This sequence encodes CASSQGNPNEAFF.